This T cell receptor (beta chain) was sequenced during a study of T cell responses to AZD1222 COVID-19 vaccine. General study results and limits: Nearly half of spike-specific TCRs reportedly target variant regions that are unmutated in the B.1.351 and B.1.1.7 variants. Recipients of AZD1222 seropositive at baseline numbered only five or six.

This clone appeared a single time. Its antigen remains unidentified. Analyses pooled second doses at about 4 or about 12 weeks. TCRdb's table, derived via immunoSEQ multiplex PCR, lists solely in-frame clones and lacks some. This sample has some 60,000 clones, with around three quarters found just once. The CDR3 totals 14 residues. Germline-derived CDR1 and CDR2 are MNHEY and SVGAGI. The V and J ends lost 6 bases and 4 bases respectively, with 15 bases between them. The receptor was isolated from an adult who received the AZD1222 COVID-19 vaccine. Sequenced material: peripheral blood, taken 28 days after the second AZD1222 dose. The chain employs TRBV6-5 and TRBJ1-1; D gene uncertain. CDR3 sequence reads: CASRMNRGLTEAFF. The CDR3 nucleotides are TGTGCCAGCAGAATGAACAGAGGGCTCACTGAAGCTTTCTTT.